The T cell receptor (beta chain) under discussion was sequenced for a study of CD8+ T cells in alopecia areata. The trim removed 0 bases at V and 16 bases at J, leaving 14 bases unmatched. Germline CDR1 reads SGHRS; CDR2 reads YFSETQ. This CDR3 region has 15 residues. RNA extraction was followed by reverse transcription into cDNA, which acted as the sequencing template. Repertoires were generated with immunoSEQ multiplex PCR, while TCRdb's copy carries only in-frame clones and drops some. The sample contains about 140,000 clones, roughly 60% of which appear only once. The chain has TRBV5-1 and TRBJ2-1; TRBD1 aligns across 9 bases. This TCR came from a human donor in good health. Sequenced material: CD4+ T cells sorted from blood. CDR3 in amino acids: CASSLAGEPGQGFFF. The CDR3 DNA reads TGCGCCAGCAGCTTGGCGGGGGAACCGGGACAGGGCTTCTTCTTC.